The 4 T cell receptor beta chains in this list originate from one sample, sequenced in a study of T cells expressing NK-cell markers (dated by TCRdb to the early 2020s). The receptor library was made with 5' RACE. Reads for this sample came from an Illumina HiSeq 2000. Reads reprocessed by TCRdb are summarized as one entry per CDR3 protein sequence, and DNA is absent. The data table for this sample lists roughly 350,000 distinct CDR3 sequences. The ten largest clones capture 5% to 5.5% of the sample. Sequencing input: blood T cells: a sorted CD56 or NKG2C T cell subset, CD4+ or CD8+ T cells, or bulk PBMC T cells (not recorded which). These receptors were collected from a man aged 18 to 69 in good health.

The chain carries TRBV4-1 and TRBJ2-5. The CDR3 is 15 residues long. From germline, CDR1 is MGHRA and CDR2 YSYEKL. The CDR3 sequence: CASSQSQGLLETQYF.

The V and J genes are TRBV11-1 and TRBJ2-4; TCRdb outputs TRBD1, but without DNA this stays unchecked. CDR1 SGHAT and CDR2 FQDESV come from the germline V gene (reference sequence). CDR3 length equals 18 residues. The CDR3 reads CASSFGQADGFAKNIQYF.

The rearrangement joins TRBV6-1 to TRBJ1-5. CDR1 is MNHNS and CDR2 is SASEGT in the germline V gene. This CDR3 region has 13 residues. CDR3 residues: CATRRDLNQPQHF.

V gene TRBV14 combines with J gene TRBJ2-7. The CDR3 has 15 amino acids. Germline lookup yields CDR1 SGHDN and CDR2 FVKESK. CDR3 amino acids: CASSQGLGGSYEQYF.